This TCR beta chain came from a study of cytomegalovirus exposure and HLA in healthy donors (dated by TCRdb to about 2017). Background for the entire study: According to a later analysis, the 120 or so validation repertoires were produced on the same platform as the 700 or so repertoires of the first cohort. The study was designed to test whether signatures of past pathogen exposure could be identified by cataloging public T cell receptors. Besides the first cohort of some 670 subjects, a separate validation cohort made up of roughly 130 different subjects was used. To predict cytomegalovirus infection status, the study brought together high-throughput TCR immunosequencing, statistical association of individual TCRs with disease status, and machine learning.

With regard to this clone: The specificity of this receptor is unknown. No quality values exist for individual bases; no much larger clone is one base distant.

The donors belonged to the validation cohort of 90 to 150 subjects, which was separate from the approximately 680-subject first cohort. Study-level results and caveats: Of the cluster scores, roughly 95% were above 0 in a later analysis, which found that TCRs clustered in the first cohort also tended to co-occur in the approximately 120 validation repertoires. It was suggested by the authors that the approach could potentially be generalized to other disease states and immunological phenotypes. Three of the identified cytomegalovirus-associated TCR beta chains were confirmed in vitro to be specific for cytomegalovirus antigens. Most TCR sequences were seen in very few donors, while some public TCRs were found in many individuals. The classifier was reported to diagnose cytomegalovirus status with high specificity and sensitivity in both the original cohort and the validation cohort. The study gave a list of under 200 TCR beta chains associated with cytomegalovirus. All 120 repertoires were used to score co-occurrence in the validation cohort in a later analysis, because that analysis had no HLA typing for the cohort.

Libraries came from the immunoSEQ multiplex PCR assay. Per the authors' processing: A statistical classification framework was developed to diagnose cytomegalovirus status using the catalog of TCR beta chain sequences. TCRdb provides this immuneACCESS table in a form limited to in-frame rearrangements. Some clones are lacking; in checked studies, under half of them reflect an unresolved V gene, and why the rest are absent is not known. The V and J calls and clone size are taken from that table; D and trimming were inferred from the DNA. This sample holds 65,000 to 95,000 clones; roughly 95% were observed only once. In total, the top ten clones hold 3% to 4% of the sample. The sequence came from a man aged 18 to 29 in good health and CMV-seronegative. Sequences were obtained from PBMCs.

Read as DNA, the sequence is TGCAGCGTCAGGCAGGGTTTTAATACTGAAGCTTTCTTT. Its protein is CSVRQGFNTEAFF. Recombination connected TRBV29-1 to TRBJ1-1, with a weak D call of TRBD1 (5 bases match). The CDR3 runs 13 residues from the cysteine to the phenylalanine. The CDR3 DNA has 39 bases and is translated from base 1. V sheds 6 bases and J sheds 5 bases, leaving 16 bases between their ends. Per the germline V gene, SQVTM is the CDR1 and ANQGSEA is the CDR2.